Listed below are T cell receptor beta chains from one sample, sequenced in a study of T cell responses to AZD1222 COVID-19 vaccine. Sequencing was performed with immunoSEQ multiplex PCR; in TCRdb, only in-frame clones are kept and a portion is missing. The data show roughly 110,000 clones, about 93% seen once. The sample consisted of peripheral blood, taken 28 days after the second AZD1222 dose. The receptors shown here come from an adult who received the AZD1222 COVID-19 vaccine. Both conserved end residues are part of each CDR3. A D gene is named only where the DNA matches it firmly. Where a row states a size, it is once, few, many or the class of an expanded clone; other rows omit it.

TRBJ1-1 | few | TRBD1 | TRBV5-1 | CASSPGQANTEAFF | TGCGCCAGCAGCCCGGGACAGGCAAACACTGAAGCTTTCTTT
TRBJ1-3 | few | - | TRBV9 | CASASPTGASGNTIYF | TGTGCCAGCGCCTCCCCTACAGGCGCCTCTGGAAACACCATATATTTT
TRBJ1-1 | - | TRBD1 | TRBV2 | CASRSTGGKSEAFF | TGTGCCAGCAGGTCGACAGGGGGCAAGTCTGAAGCTTTCTTT
TRBJ2-3 | - | TRBD2 | TRBV6-4 | CASSDSGTSGSDTQYF | TGTGCCAGCAGTGACTCCGGGACTAGCGGTTCAGATACGCAGTATTTT
TRBJ1-2 | - | - | TRBV20-1 | CSASTTGSYGYTF | TGCAGTGCTAGTACGACAGGTAGCTATGGCTACACCTTC
TRBJ1-2 | once | TRBD1 | TRBV6-2/TRBV6-3 | CASSRQGSGYTF | TGTGCCAGCAGTCGACAGGGGAGTGGCTACACCTTC
TRBJ2-7 | - | - | TRBV7-6 | CASSDAYEQYF | TGTGCCAGCAGCGACGCCTACGAGCAGTACTTC
TRBJ2-7 | - | TRBD2 | TRBV9 | CASSGLAGSYEQYF | TGTGCCAGCAGCGGACTAGCGGGGAGTTACGAGCAGTACTTC
TRBJ1-2 | - | - | TRBV19 | CASNPVAGGYGYTF | TGTGCCAGTAACCCCGTTGCGGGGGGCTATGGCTACACCTTC
TRBJ2-7 | few | TRBD1 | TRBV7-2 | CASSLVGTGAYEQYF | TGTGCCAGCAGCTTAGTCGGGACAGGGGCCTACGAGCAGTACTTC
TRBJ1-4 | - | - | TRBV19 | CASSIAGVGEKLFF | TGTGCCAGTAGTATTGCGGGAGTCGGGGAAAAACTGTTTTTT
TRBJ1-5 | - | TRBD1 | TRBV30 | CAWSTGTGVSNQPQHF | TGTGCCTGGAGTACCGGGACAGGGGTGAGCAATCAGCCCCAGCATTTT
TRBJ2-7 | once | TRBD1 | TRBV10-2 | CASRETGVYEQYF | TGCGCCAGCAGGGAGACAGGGGTATACGAGCAGTACTTC
TRBJ2-7 | - | TRBD1 | TRBV5-4 | CASSAPGQGAGEQYF | TGTGCCAGCAGCGCTCCGGGACAGGGGGCCGGCGAGCAGTACTTC
TRBJ1-1 | - | - | TRBV9 | CASSRSGQNTEAFF | TGTGCCAGCAGCAGGTCGGGGCAGAACACTGAAGCTTTCTTT
TRBJ1-5 | once | TRBD1 | TRBV7-8 | CASSLSNRGVNQPQHF | TGTGCCAGCAGCTTATCCAACAGGGGTGTCAATCAGCCCCAGCATTTT
TRBJ2-2 | - | - | TRBV5-1 | CASSANFYTGELFF | TGCGCCAGCAGCGCCAACTTTTACACCGGGGAGCTGTTTTTT
TRBJ2-5 | - | - | TRBV19 | CASTEGGKRETQYF | TGTGCCAGTACTGAGGGGGGAAAGAGAGAGACCCAGTACTTC
TRBJ2-1 | - | TRBD1 | TRBV7-2 | CASSLGTGGKRNEQFF | TGTGCCAGCAGCTTAGGGACAGGGGGCAAGAGGAATGAGCAGTTCTTC
TRBJ2-5 | - | TRBD1 | TRBV19 | CASSIGQGDRETQYF | TGTGCCAGTAGTATAGGGCAGGGGGATCGGGAGACCCAGTACTTC
TRBJ1-1 | - | - | TRBV6-1 | CASTPPGGQEVFF | TGTGCCAGCACCCCCCCCGGGGGGCAGGAGGTGTTCTTT
TRBJ2-7 | - | - | TRBV30 | CAWSVRVAYEQYF | TGTGCCTGGAGTGTACGGGTAGCCTACGAGCAGTACTTC
TRBJ1-6 | - | - | TRBV30 | CAWSLSGTPLHF | TGTGCCTGGAGTCTGAGCGGCACACCCCTCCACTTT
TRBJ2-5 | once | - | TRBV6-5 | CASRITGPGTQYF | TGTGCCAGCAGGATCACAGGACCGGGCACCCAGTACTTC
TRBJ1-1 | - | - | TRBV10-1 | CASSEYTGGEAFF | TGCGCCAGCAGTGAGTACACAGGAGGTGAAGCTTTCTTT
TRBJ2-1 | - | - | TRBV12-3/TRBV12-4 | CASSLALVNEQFF | TGTGCCAGCAGTTTGGCACTAGTTAATGAGCAGTTCTTC
TRBJ2-3 | once | - | TRBV11-1 | CASSFRGSTDTQYF | TGTGCCAGCAGCTTTAGGGGGAGCACAGATACGCAGTATTTT
TRBJ1-5 | - | - | TRBV19 | CASSTRRSQHF | TGTGCCAGTAGTACTAGGCGGTCCCAGCATTTT
TRBJ1-1 | - | TRBD1 | TRBV29-1 | CSVGYRGRNTEAFF | TGCAGCGTCGGTTACAGGGGGCGGAACACTGAAGCTTTCTTT
TRBJ1-5 | once | - | TRBV4-2 | CASSPDRNQPQHF | TGTGCCAGCAGCCCCGACAGGAATCAGCCCCAGCATTTT
TRBJ1-2 | once | - | TRBV30 | CASKVSGGGTYTF | TGTGCCTCAAAGGTGTCAGGAGGGGGGACCTACACCTTC
TRBJ2-1 | - | TRBD2 | TRBV5-5 | CASSLGLAGPEQFF | TGTGCCAGCAGCCTGGGACTAGCGGGACCCGAGCAGTTCTTC
TRBJ2-7 | - | - | TRBV13 | CASSSRPVGYEQYF | TGTGCCAGCAGCTCACGACCTGTTGGCTACGAGCAGTACTTC
TRBJ2-2 | few | TRBD2 | TRBV9 | CASSDMMLAVNTGELFF | TGTGCCAGCAGCGACATGATGCTAGCGGTGAACACCGGGGAGCTGTTTTTT
TRBJ2-1 | - | TRBD2 | TRBV9 | CASSAPGLAGVNEQFF | TGTGCCAGCAGCGCACCGGGACTAGCGGGAGTCAATGAGCAGTTCTTC
TRBJ1-5 | - | TRBD1 | TRBV27 | CASSPRQGNQPQHF | TGTGCCAGCAGTCCTAGACAGGGTAATCAGCCCCAGCATTTT
TRBJ1-1 | - | - | TRBV11-2 | CASSPLRRTTEAFF | TGTGCCAGCAGCCCCCTCCGGAGGACCACTGAAGCTTTCTTT
TRBJ1-1 | - | - | TRBV5-4 | CASSWGNTEAFF | TGTGCCAGCAGCTGGGGAAACACTGAAGCTTTCTTT
TRBJ1-5 | - | TRBD1 | TRBV5-1 | CASSLGRGHQPQHF | TGCGCCAGCAGCTTAGGCAGGGGGCATCAGCCCCAGCATTTT
TRBJ1-6 | - | - | TRBV5-1 | CASSLVGSSSYNSPLHF | TGCGCCAGCAGCTTGGTTGGCTCCAGCTCCTATAATTCACCCCTCCACTTT
TRBJ1-5 | - | - | TRBV19 | CASMMRGTYSNQPQHF | TGTGCCAGCATGATGCGGGGTACCTATAGCAATCAGCCCCAGCATTTT
TRBJ2-3 | once | TRBD2 | TRBV13 | CAAGGKDTQYF | TGTGCAGCGGGGGGGAAAGATACGCAGTATTTT
TRBJ1-2 | - | - | TRBV19 | CASMETDNYGYTF | TGTGCCAGTATGGAGACAGATAACTATGGCTACACCTTC